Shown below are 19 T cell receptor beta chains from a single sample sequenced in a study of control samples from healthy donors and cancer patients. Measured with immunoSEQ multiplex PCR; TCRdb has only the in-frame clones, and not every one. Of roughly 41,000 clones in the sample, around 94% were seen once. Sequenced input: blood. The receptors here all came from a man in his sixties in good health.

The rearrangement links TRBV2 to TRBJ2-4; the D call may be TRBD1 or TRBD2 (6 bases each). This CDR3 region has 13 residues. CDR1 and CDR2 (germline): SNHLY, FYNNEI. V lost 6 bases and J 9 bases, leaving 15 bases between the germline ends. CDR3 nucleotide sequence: TGTGCCAGCAGCGAGGGGGGTAATGGCATTCAGTACTTC. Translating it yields CASSEGGNGIQYF. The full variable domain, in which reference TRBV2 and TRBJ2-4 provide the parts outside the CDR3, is EPEVTQTPSHQVTQMGQEVILRCVPISNHLYFYWYRQILGQKVEFLVSFYNNEISEKSEIFDDQFSVERPDGSNFTLKIRSTKLEDSAMYFCASSEGGNGIQYFGAGTRLSVL.

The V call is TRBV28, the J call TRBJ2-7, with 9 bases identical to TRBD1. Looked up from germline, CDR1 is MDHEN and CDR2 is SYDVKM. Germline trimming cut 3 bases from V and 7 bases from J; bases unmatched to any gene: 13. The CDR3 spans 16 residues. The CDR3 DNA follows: TGTGCCAGCAGTTTGGTCGGACAGGGGCATGGAGGGGAGCAGTACTTC. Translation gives CASSLVGQGHGGEQYF.

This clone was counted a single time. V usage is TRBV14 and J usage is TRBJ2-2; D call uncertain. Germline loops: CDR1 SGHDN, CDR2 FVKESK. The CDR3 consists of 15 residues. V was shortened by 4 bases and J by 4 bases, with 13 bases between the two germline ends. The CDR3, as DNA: TGTGCCAGCAGCCCAACTCCAGCCGTCACCGGGGAGCTGTTTTTT. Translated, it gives CASSPTPAVTGELFF.

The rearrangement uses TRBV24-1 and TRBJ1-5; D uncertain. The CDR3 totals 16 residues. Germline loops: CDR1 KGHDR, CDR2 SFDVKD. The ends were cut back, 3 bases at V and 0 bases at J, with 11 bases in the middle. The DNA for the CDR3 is TGTGCCACCAGTGATAAATGGGGTAGTAGCAATCAGCCCCAGCATTTT. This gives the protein CATSDKWGSSNQPQHF.

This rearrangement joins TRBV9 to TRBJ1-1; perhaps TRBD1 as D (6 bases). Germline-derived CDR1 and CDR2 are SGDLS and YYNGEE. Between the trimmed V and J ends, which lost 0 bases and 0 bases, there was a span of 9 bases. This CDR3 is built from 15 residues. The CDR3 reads CASSVEPGVNTEAFF. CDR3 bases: TGTGCCAGCAGCGTAGAACCAGGGGTGAACACTGAAGCTTTCTTT.

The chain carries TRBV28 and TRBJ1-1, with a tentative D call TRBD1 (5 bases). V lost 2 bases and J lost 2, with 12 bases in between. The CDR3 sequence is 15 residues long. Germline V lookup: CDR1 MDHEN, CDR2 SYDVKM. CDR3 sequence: CASSLGGRTNTEAFF. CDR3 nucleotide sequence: TGTGCCAGCAGTTTAGGGGGGAGAACTAACACTGAAGCTTTCTTT.

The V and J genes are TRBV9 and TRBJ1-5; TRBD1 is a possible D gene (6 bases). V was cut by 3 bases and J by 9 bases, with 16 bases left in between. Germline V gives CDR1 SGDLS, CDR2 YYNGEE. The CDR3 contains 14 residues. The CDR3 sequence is CASSALPLRGPQHF. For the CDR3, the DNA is TGTGCCAGCAGCGCGCTCCCTCTCAGGGGGCCCCAGCATTTT.

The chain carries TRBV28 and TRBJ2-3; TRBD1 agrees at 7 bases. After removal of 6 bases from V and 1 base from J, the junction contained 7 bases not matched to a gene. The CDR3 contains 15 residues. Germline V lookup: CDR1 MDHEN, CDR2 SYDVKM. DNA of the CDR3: TGTGCCAGCAGGCGAACAGGGGCTGGCACAGATACGCAGTATTTT. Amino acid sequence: CASRRTGAGTDTQYF.

The CDR3 region has the DNA TGTGCCAGTAAGGGACTAGCGGGAGTTGCCGGGGAGCTGTTTTTT. Amino acid sequence: CASKGLAGVAGELFF. The rearrangement joins TRBV19 to TRBJ2-2, with 14 bases matching TRBD2. After removal of 7 bases from V and 6 bases from J, the junction contained 4 bases not matched to a gene. The CDR3 runs to 15 residues. Germline V gives CDR1 LNHDA, CDR2 SQIVND (reference sequence).

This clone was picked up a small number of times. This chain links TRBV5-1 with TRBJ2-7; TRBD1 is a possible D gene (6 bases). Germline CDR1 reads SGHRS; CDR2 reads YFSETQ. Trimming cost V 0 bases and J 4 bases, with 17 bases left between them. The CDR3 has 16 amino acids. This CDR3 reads CASSLVPQGQVYEQYF. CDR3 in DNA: TGCGCCAGCAGCTTGGTCCCACAGGGACAAGTTTACGAGCAGTACTTC. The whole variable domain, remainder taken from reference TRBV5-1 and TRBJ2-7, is KAGVTQTPRYLIKTRGQQVTLSCSPISGHRSVSWYQQTPGQGLQFLFEYFSETQRNKGNFPGRFSGRQFSNSRSEMNVSTLELGDSALYLCASSLVPQGQVYEQYFGPGTRLTVT.

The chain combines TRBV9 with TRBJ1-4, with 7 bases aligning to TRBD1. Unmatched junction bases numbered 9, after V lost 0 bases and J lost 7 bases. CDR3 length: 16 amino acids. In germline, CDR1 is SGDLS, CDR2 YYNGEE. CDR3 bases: TGTGCCAGCAGCGTAGGTCCAGGGGGTATGAGTGAAAAACTGTTTTTT. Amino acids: CASSVGPGGMSEKLFF.

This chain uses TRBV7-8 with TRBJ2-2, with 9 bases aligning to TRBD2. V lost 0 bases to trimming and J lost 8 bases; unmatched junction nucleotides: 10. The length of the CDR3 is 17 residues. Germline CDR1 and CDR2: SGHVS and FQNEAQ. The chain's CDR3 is CASSLANVAGVGGELFF. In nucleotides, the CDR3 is TGTGCCAGCAGCTTAGCCAACGTAGCGGGAGTAGGGGGGGAGCTGTTTTTT.

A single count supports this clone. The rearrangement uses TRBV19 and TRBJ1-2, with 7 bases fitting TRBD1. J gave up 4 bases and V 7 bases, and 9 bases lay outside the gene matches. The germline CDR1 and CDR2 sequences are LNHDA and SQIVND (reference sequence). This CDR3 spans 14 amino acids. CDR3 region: CASNPGTEIYGYTF. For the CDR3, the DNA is TGTGCCAGTAACCCAGGGACAGAGATCTATGGCTACACCTTC.

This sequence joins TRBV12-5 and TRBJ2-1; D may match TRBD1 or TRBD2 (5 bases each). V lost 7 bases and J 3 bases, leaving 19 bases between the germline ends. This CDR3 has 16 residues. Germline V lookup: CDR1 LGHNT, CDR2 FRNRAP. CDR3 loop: CASAYRDPRLYNEQFF. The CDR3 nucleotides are TGTGCTAGTGCCTATAGGGACCCTCGGCTCTACAATGAGCAGTTCTTC.

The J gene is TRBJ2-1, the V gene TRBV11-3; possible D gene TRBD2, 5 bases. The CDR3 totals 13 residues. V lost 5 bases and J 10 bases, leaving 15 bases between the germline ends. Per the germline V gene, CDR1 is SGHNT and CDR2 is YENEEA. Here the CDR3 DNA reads TGTGCCAGCAGCCTCCGGACTGGCAAGGAGCAGTTCTTC. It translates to CASSLRTGKEQFF.

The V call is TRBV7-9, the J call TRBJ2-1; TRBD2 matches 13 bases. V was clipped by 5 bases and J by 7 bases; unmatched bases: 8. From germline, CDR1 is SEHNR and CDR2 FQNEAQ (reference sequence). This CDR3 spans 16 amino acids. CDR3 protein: CASSLGLAGVNNEQFF. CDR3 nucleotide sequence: TGTGCCAGCAGCCTAGGACTAGCGGGAGTCAATAATGAGCAGTTCTTC.

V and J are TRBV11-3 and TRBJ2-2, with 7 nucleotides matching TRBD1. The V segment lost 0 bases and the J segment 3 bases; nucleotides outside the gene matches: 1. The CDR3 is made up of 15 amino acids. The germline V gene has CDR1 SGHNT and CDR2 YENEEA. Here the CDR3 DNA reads TGTGCCAGCAGCTTAGAGCAGGGGGACACCGGGGAGCTGTTTTTT. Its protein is CASSLEQGDTGELFF.

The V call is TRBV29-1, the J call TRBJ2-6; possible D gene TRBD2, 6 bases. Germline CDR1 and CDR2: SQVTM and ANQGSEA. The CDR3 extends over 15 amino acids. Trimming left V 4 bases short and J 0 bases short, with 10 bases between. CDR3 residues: CSVGDGSSGANVLTF. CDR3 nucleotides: TGCAGCGTTGGGGACGGGAGCTCTGGGGCCAACGTCCTGACTTTC.

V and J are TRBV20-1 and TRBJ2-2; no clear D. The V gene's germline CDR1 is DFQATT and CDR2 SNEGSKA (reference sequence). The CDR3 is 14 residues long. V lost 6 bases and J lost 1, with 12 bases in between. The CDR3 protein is CSASRLENTGELFF. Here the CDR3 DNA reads TGCAGTGCGAGTAGACTCGAGAACACCGGGGAGCTGTTTTTT.